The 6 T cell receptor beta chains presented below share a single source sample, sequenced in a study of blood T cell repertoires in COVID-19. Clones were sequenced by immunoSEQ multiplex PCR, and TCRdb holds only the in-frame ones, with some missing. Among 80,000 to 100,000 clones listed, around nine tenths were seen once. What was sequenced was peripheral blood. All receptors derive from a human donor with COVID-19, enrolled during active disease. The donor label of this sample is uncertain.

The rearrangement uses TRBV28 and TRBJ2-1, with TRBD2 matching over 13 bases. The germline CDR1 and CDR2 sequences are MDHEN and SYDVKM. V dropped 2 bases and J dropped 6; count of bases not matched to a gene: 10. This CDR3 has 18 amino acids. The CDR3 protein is CASSLGLAGALGTNEQFF. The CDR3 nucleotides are TGTGCCAGCAGTTTAGGACTAGCGGGAGCCCTGGGTACCAATGAGCAGTTCTTC.

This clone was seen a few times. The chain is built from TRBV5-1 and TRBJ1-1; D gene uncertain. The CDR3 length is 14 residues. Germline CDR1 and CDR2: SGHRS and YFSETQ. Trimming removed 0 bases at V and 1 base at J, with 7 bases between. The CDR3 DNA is TGCGCCAGCAGCTTGGAGATAGAGAACACTGAAGCTTTCTTT. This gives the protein CASSLEIENTEAFF.

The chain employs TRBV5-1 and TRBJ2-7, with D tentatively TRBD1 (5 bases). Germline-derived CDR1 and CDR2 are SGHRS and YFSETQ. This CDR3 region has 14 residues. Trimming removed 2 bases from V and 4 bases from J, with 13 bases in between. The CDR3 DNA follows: TGCGCCAGCAGCTTAGGGCAGGGCGGATACGAGCAGTACTTC. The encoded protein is CASSLGQGGYEQYF.

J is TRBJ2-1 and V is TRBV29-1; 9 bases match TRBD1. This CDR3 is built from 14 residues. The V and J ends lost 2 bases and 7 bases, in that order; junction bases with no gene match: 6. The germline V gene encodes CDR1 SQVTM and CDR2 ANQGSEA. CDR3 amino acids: CSVEPTTGGNEQFF. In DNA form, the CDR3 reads TGCAGCGTTGAACCAACGACAGGGGGGAATGAGCAGTTCTTC.

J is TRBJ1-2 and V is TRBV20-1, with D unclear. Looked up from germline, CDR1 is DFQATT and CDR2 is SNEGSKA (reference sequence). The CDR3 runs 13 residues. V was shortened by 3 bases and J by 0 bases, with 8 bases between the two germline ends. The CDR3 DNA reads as TGCAGTGCTAGTCCCGGGTCTAACTATGGCTACACCTTC. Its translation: CSASPGSNYGYTF.

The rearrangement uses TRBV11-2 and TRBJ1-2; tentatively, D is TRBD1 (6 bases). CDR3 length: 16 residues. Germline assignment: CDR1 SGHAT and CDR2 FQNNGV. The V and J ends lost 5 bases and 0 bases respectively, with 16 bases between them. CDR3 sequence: CASSKVWTAANYGYTF. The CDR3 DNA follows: TGTGCCAGCAGCAAAGTATGGACAGCGGCTAACTATGGCTACACCTTC.